Listed below are T cell receptor beta chains from one sample, sequenced in a study of shared clonotypes between healthy human individuals. Only in-frame clones appear in the TCRdb table, and some are missing; sequencing was by immunoSEQ multiplex PCR. The sample yields some 320,000 clones, around 86% seen once. The sample comprised memory CD8+ T cells sorted from blood. The receptor source for this set is a man aged 18 to 29 in good health. Each CDR3 is given with its conserved first and last residue. The D gene is left open where the match is weak. A clone size is listed for some rows: how often the clone was seen (once, few, many), or a class if it is expanded.

>-|TRBV18|-|TRBJ2-2
CASSPPSGRANTGELFF
TGTGCCAGCTCACCACCTTCAGGGCGAGCGAACACCGGGGAGCTGTTTTTT
>few|TRBV10-2|TRBD1|TRBJ2-7
CASTDTGVFYEQYF
TGCGCCAGCACCGATACAGGGGTATTCTACGAGCAGTACTTC
>-|TRBV5-5|-|TRBJ1-6
CASSLKFRQDYNSPLHF
TGTGCCAGCAGCTTGAAGTTTAGGCAGGATTATAATTCACCCCTCCACTTT
>-|TRBV29-1|-|TRBJ2-6
CSVALDSIQSRANVLTF
TGCAGCGTTGCCCTCGATAGCATACAAAGTCGGGCCAACGTCCTGACTTTC
>-|TRBV15|TRBD2|TRBJ2-3
CATSSAGGVADTQYF
TGTGCCACCAGCAGCGCGGGGGGGGTGGCAGATACGCAGTATTTT
>once|TRBV2|TRBD1|TRBJ1-1
CASSDDRGDTEAFF
TGTGCCAGCAGTGACGACAGGGGAGACACTGAAGCTTTCTTT
>-|TRBV2|-|TRBJ2-5
CASSEALVGNQYF
TGTGCCAGCAGTGAAGCGCTTGTGGGGAACCAGTACTTC
>-|TRBV7-6|-|TRBJ1-2
CASSFHANYGYTF
TGTGCCAGCAGCTTCCACGCTAACTATGGCTACACCTTC
>-|TRBV4-3|-|TRBJ1-1
CASSQAPEDTEAFF
TGCGCCAGCAGCCAAGCTCCAGAGGACACTGAAGCTTTCTTT
>-|TRBV4-2|TRBD2|TRBJ2-7
CASSQDPSGGESYEQYF
TGTGCCAGCAGCCAAGATCCTAGCGGGGGGGAATCCTACGAGCAGTACTTC
>-|TRBV7-9|-|TRBJ2-1
CASSTPGQFF
TGTGCCAGCAGTACCCCGGGGCAGTTCTTC
>-|TRBV7-7|-|TRBJ2-2
CASSSRGGNTGELFF
TGTGCTAGCAGCTCCCGGGGTGGGAACACCGGGGAGCTGTTTTTT
>-|TRBV11-1|-|TRBJ2-5
CASGPQETQYF
TGTGCCAGCGGGCCCCAAGAGACCCAGTACTTC
>-|TRBV9|-|TRBJ1-5
CASSSGFDQPQHF
TGTGCCAGCAGCTCCGGATTCGATCAGCCCCAGCATTTT
>-|TRBV4-1|-|TRBJ2-2
CASSRLVIGELFF
TGCGCCAGCAGTCGACTAGTTATCGGGGAGCTGTTTTTT
>-|TRBV15|TRBD2|TRBJ2-1
CATSLRLAGSNEQFF
TGTGCCACCAGCCTCCGACTAGCGGGGTCCAATGAGCAGTTCTTC
>-|TRBV11-2|-|TRBJ2-7
CASSLHSRYEQYF
TGTGCCAGCAGCTTACACAGCCGCTACGAGCAGTACTTC
>-|TRBV7-2|-|TRBJ2-3
CASSFKGDTQYF
TGTGCCAGCAGCTTTAAGGGGGATACGCAGTATTTT
>-|TRBV4-1|TRBD1|TRBJ1-2
CASSQVTGGGYTF
TGCGCCAGCAGCCAAGTGACAGGGGGTGGCTACACCTTC
>-|TRBV11-2|-|TRBJ2-7
CASSLTARQSDYEQYF
TGTGCCAGCAGCTTAACGGCGCGCCAGTCTGACTACGAGCAGTACTTC
>once|TRBV5-1|-|TRBJ2-7
CASSLAGKIYEQYF
TGCGCCAGCAGCTTGGCCGGGAAGATATACGAGCAGTACTTC
>-|TRBV25-1|-|TRBJ1-2
CASSAGEWGPPDGYTF
TGTGCCAGCAGCGCAGGGGAATGGGGACCGCCCGATGGCTACACCTTC
>-|TRBV28|TRBD1|TRBJ2-7
CASSLVQGAAWEQYF
TGTGCCAGCAGTTTAGTCCAGGGGGCGGCGTGGGAGCAGTACTTC
>once|TRBV30|TRBD1|TRBJ1-2
CAWIAGTGGADGYTF
TGTGCCTGGATAGCCGGGACAGGGGGCGCGGATGGCTACACCTTC
>-|TRBV6-5|-|TRBJ2-7
CASSYLTSGAEQYF
TGTGCCAGCAGTTACCTCACTTCAGGGGCCGAGCAGTACTTC
>-|TRBV27|-|TRBJ2-2
CASSPIPGPLGHTGELFF
TGTGCCAGCAGTCCAATACCGGGCCCCCTAGGGCACACCGGGGAGCTGTTTTTT
>-|TRBV5-6|TRBD2|TRBJ2-3
CASSSMTSGTDTQYF
TGTGCCAGCAGCTCCATGACTAGCGGTACAGATACGCAGTATTTT
>few|TRBV27|TRBD2|TRBJ2-1
CASSLGGDEQFF
TGTGCCAGCAGTTTAGGGGGGGATGAGCAGTTCTTC
>-|TRBV27|TRBD2|TRBJ2-1
CASSFSSGGAPYNEQFF
TGTGCCAGCAGTTTTAGTAGCGGGGGGGCACCCTACAATGAGCAGTTCTTC
>-|TRBV7-3|-|TRBJ2-7
CASSPGRPRPYEQYF
TGTGCCAGCAGCCCCGGGCGCCCTAGGCCCTACGAGCAGTACTTC
>-|TRBV19|TRBD2|TRBJ2-2
CASSPGTIGAGELFF
TGTGCCAGTAGTCCAGGGACTATCGGCGCCGGGGAGCTGTTTTTT
>-|TRBV6-6|TRBD1|TRBJ1-1
CASLDRGVTEAFF
TGTGCCAGCCTCGACAGGGGAGTCACTGAAGCTTTCTTT
>many|TRBV27|TRBD1|TRBJ2-7
CASSITGGTYDEQYF
TGTGCCAGCAGTATCACAGGGGGCACTTATGACGAGCAGTACTTC
>-|TRBV4-1|-|TRBJ1-1
CASSQDPGGVNTEAFF
TGCGCCAGCAGCCAAGATCCCGGGGGGGTGAACACTGAAGCTTTCTTT
>once|TRBV6-6|-|TRBJ2-5
CASSYTGYETQYF
TGTGCCAGCAGCTACACAGGTTACGAGACCCAGTACTTC
>many|TRBV2|TRBD1|TRBJ2-1
CASSERGRYNEQFF
TGTGCCAGCAGTGAAAGGGGGCGATACAATGAGCAGTTCTTC
>-|TRBV15|TRBD1|TRBJ1-1
CATSVQTGSEAFF
TGTGCCACCAGCGTCCAGACAGGGTCTGAAGCTTTCTTT
>-|TRBV28|-|TRBJ1-5
CASSFTELSNQPQHF
TGTGCCAGCAGCTTCACAGAACTGAGCAATCAGCCCCAGCATTTT
>-|TRBV19|-|TRBJ1-4
CASRGQGWDEKLFF
TGTGCCAGTAGGGGGCAGGGATGGGATGAAAAACTGTTTTTT
>-|TRBV6-1|-|TRBJ1-2
CASSEPGTVRTYGYTF
TGTGCCAGCAGTGAACCTGGTACAGTAAGGACCTATGGCTACACCTTC
>-|TRBV4-1|-|TRBJ2-7
CASSPPLKGYYEQYF
TGCGCCAGCAGCCCCCCCTTGAAAGGCTACTACGAGCAGTACTTC
>-|TRBV10-3|-|TRBJ2-3
CAISESGRESTDTQYF
TGTGCCATCAGTGAGTCTGGGCGGGAAAGCACAGATACGCAGTATTTT
>once|TRBV11-2|-|TRBJ2-3
CASSLVPSSSTDTQYF
TGTGCCAGCAGCTTAGTCCCTAGCAGCAGCACAGATACGCAGTATTTT
>-|TRBV7-2|-|TRBJ1-2
CASSLGVDYGYTF
TGTGCCAGCAGCTTAGGGGTAGACTATGGCTACACCTTC
>-|TRBV27|TRBD2|TRBJ2-5
CASSLAGGAWETQYF
TGTGCCAGCAGTTTGGCCGGGGGGGCCTGGGAGACCCAGTACTTC
>few|TRBV5-1|-|TRBJ2-7
CASSLGGTYEQYF
TGCGCCAGCAGCTTGGGTGGGACCTACGAGCAGTACTTC
>-|TRBV5-1|-|TRBJ2-7
CASSGPNYEQYF
TGCGCCAGCTCCGGGCCGAACTACGAGCAGTACTTC
>-|TRBV30|TRBD1|TRBJ1-5
CAWAQGQGNQPQHF
TGTGCCTGGGCTCAGGGACAGGGCAATCAGCCCCAGCATTTT
>-|TRBV6-6|-|TRBJ2-5
CASSDPGVETQYF
TGTGCCAGCAGCGACCCCGGGGTAGAGACCCAGTACTTC
>-|TRBV7-9|TRBD2|TRBJ2-4
CASSLSSRTSGNIQYF
TGTGCCAGCAGCTTATCTTCACGGACTAGCGGAAACATTCAGTACTTC
>-|TRBV11-3|-|TRBJ2-3
CASSLVHTDTQYF
TGTGCCAGCAGCTTAGTCCACACAGATACGCAGTATTTT
>-|TRBV6-1|TRBD1|TRBJ1-1
CASSENRGTGLKTEAFF
TGTGCCAGCAGTGAAAACCGTGGGACAGGGTTAAAAACTGAAGCTTTCTTT
>-|TRBV5-4|-|TRBJ1-1
CASSLGSDRPNTEAFF
TGTGCCAGCAGCTTGGGTTCTGACCGCCCGAACACTGAAGCTTTCTTT
>-|TRBV27|TRBD1|TRBJ1-2
CASGPQGVYGYTF
TGTGCCAGCGGGCCACAGGGGGTCTATGGCTACACCTTC
>-|TRBV5-5|-|TRBJ2-1
CASSLSAPRMGAYNEQFF
TGTGCCAGCAGCTTGAGTGCCCCGCGGATGGGCGCTTACAATGAGCAGTTCTTC